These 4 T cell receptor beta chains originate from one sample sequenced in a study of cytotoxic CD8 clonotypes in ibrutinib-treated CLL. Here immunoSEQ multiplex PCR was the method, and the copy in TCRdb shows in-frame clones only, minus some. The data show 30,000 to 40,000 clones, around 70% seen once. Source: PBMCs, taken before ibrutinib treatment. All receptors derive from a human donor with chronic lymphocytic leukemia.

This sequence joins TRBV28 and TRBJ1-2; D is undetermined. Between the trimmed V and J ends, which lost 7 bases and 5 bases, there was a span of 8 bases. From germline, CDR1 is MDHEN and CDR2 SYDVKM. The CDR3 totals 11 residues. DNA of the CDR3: TGTGCCAGCACGCAGGCGTATGGCTACACCTTC. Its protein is CASTQAYGYTF.

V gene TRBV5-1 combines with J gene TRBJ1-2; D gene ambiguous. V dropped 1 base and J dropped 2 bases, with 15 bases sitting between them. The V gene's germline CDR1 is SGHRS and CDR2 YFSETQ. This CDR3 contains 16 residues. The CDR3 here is CASSLTDPQGNYGYTF. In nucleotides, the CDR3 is TGCGCCAGCAGCTTGACAGATCCACAAGGAAACTATGGCTACACCTTC.

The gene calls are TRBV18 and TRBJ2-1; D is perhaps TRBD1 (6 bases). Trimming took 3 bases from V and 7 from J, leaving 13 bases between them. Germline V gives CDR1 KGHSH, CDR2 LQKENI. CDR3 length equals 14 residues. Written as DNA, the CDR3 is TGTGCCAGCTCACCCGTCGGGACAAAGAATGAGCAGTTCTTC. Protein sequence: CASSPVGTKNEQFF.

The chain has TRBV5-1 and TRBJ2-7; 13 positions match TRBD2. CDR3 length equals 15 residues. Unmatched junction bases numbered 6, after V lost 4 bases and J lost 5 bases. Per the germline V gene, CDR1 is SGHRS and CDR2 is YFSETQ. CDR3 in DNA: TGCGCCAGCAGCCCCAGACTAGCGGGAGGTGACGAGCAGTACTTC. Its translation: CASSPRLAGGDEQYF.